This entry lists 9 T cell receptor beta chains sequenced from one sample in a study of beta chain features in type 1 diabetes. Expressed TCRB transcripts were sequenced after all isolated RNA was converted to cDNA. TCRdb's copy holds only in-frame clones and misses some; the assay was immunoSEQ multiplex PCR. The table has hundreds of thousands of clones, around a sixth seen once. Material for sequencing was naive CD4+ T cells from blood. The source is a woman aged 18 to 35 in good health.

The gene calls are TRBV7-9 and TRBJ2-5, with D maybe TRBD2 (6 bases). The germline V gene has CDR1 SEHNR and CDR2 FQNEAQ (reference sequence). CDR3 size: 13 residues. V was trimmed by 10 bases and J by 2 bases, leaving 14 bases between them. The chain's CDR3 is CATRTTSQETQYF. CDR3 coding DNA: TGTGCCACCCGGACTACCTCTCAAGAGACCCAGTACTTC. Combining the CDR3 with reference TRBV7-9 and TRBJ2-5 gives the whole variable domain DTGVSQNPRHKITKRGQNVTFRCDPISEHNRLYWYRQTLGQGPEFLTYFQNEAQLEKSRLLSDRFSAERPKGSFSTLEIQRTEQGDSAMYLCATRTTSQETQYFGPGTRLLVL.

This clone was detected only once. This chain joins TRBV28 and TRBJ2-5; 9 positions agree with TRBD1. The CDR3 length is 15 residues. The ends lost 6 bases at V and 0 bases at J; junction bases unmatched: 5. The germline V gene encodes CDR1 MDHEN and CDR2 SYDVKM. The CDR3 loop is CASSWDRAYQETQYF. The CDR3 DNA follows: TGTGCCAGCAGCTGGGACAGGGCGTACCAAGAGACCCAGTACTTC.

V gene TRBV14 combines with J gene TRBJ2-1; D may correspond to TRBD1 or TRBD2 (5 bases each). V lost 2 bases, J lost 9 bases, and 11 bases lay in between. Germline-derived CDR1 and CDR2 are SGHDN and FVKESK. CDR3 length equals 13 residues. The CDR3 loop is CASSQNTRGEQFF. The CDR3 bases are TGTGCCAGCAGCCAAAATACTAGGGGTGAGCAGTTCTTC.

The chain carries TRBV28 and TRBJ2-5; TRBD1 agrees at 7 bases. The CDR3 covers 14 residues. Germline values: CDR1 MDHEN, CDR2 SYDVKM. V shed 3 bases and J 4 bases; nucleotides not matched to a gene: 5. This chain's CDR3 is CASSFSGTAETQYF. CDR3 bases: TGTGCCAGCAGTTTCTCCGGGACAGCAGAGACCCAGTACTTC.

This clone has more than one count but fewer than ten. CDR3 nucleotide sequence: TGTGCCAGCAGCTTAGCGGGAGGCTCCAATGAGCAGTTCTTC. Its translation is CASSLAGGSNEQFF. The rearrangement joins TRBV11-3 to TRBJ2-1; TRBD2 aligns across 7 bases. The V gene end was trimmed by 1 base and the J gene end by 6 bases; junction bases not matched to a gene: 3. Germline CDR1 SGHNT, CDR2 YENEEA. This CDR3 is 14 amino acids long.

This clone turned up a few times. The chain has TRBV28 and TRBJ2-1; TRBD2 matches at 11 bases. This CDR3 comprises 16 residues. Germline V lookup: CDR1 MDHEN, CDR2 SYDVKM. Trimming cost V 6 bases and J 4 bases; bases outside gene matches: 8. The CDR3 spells CASRSPGTSGYNEQFF. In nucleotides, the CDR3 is TGTGCCAGCAGGTCACCCGGGACTAGCGGATACAATGAGCAGTTCTTC.

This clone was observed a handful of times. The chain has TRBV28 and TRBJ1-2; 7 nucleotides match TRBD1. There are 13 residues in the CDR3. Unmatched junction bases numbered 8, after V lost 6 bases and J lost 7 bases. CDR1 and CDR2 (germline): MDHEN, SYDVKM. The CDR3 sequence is CASRTPGQTGYTF. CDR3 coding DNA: TGTGCCAGCAGGACACCGGGACAGACTGGCTACACCTTC.

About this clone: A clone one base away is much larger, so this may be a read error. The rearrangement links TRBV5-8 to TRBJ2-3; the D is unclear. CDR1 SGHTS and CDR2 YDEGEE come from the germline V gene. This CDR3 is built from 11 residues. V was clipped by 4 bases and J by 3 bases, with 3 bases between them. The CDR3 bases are TGTGCCAGCAGCATTACAGATACGCAGTATTTT. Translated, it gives CASSITDTQYF.

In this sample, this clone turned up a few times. The CDR3 bases are TGTGCCAGCCGTGCCGGGACTAGCGGTAACAATGAGCAGTTCTTC. It specifies CASRAGTSGNNEQFF. This chain uses TRBV2 with TRBJ2-1; 11 bases map to TRBD2. The germline CDR1 and CDR2 sequences are SNHLY and FYNNEI. The CDR3 is 15 amino acids. V lost 8 bases, J lost 5 bases, and 8 bases stayed unmatched.